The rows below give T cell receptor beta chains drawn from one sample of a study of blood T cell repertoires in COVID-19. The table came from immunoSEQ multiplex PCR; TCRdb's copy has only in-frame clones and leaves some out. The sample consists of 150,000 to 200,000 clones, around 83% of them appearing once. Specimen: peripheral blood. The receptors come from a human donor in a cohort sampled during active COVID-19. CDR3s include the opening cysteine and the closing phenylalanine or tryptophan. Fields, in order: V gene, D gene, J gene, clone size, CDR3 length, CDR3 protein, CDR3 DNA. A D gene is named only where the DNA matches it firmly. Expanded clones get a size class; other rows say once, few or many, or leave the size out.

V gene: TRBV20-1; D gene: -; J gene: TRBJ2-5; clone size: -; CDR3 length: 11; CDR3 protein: CSHTGEETQYF; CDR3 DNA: TGCAGTCACACAGGAGAAGAGACCCAGTACTTC
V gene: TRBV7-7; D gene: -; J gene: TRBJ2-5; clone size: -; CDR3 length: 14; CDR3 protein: CASSSTGSRETQYF; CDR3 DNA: TGTGCTAGCAGTTCCACCGGGAGTAGGGAGACCCAGTACTTC
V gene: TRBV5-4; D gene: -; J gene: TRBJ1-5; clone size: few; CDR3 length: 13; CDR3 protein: CASSLERNQPQHF; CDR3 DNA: TGTGCCAGCAGCTTGGAGCGCAATCAGCCCCAGCATTTT
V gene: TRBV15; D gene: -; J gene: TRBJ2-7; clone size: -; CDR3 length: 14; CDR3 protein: CATSREGGVYEQYF; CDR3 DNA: TGTGCCACCAGCAGAGAAGGGGGGGTCTACGAGCAGTACTTC
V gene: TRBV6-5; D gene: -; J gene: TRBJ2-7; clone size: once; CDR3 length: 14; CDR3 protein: CAIGGQTFPYEQYF; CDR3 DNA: TGTGCCATCGGGGGACAGACTTTCCCCTACGAGCAGTACTTC
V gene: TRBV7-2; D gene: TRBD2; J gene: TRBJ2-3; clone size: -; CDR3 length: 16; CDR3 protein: CASTPRGDGLTDTQYF; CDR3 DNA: TGTGCCAGCACGCCCCGGGGGGACGGCCTCACAGATACGCAGTATTTT
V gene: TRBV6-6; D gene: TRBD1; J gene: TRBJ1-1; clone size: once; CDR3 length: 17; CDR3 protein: CASSLQTTRGSNTEAFF; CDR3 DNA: TGTGCCAGCAGTCTGCAGACTACCAGGGGGTCAAACACTGAAGCTTTCTTT
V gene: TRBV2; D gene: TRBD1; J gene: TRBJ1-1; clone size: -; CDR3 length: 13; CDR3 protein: CASNRGLNTEAFF; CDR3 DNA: TGTGCCAGCAACAGGGGCCTGAACACTGAAGCTTTCTTT
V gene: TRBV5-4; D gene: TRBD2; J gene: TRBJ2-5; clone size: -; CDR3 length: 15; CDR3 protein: CASSLIGISSGVQYF; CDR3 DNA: TGTGCCAGCAGCTTGATCGGGATATCCAGCGGGGTCCAGTACTTC
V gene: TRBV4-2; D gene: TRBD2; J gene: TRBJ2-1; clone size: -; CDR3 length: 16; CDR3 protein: CASSAPWSGVGNEQFF; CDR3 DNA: TGTGCCAGCAGCGCCCCGTGGAGCGGGGTTGGCAATGAGCAGTTCTTC
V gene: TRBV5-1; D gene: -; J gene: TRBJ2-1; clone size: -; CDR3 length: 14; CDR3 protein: CASSLETTGDEQFF; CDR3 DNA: TGCGCCAGCAGCCTAGAGACTACTGGAGATGAGCAGTTCTTC
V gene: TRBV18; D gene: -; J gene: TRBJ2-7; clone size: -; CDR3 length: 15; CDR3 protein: CASSPVEQGVHEQYF; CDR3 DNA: TGTGCCAGCTCACCAGTAGAACAGGGTGTCCACGAGCAGTACTTC
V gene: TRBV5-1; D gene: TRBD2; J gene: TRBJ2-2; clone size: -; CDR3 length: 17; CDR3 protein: CASSPGTSGILTGELFF; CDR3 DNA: TGCGCCAGCAGCCCGGGGACTAGCGGGATTTTGACCGGGGAGCTGTTTTTT
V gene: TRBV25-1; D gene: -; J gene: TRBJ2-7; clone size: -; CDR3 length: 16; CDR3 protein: CASSDLPTGSFVEQYF; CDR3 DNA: TGTGCCAGCAGTGATCTACCGACAGGATCATTCGTTGAGCAGTACTTC